The 8 T cell receptor beta chains below come from one sample, sequenced in a study of cytomegalovirus exposure and HLA in healthy donors. The PCR ran on 60 Vbeta and 13 Jbeta primers. Clones were read by immunoSEQ multiplex PCR, and TCRdb kept only the in-frame ones, dropping some. This table has 100,000 to 150,000 clones, roughly 80% appearing once. The sample consisted of PBMCs. These receptors were taken from a woman aged 40 to 50 in good health and CMV-seronegative.

There are a few counts of this clone. The chain has TRBV12-5 and TRBJ1-5; D call uncertain. This CDR3 has 14 residues. Trimming pared 3 bases from V and 3 bases from J, leaving 9 bases between. Germline V gene data show CDR1 as LGHNT and CDR2 as FRNRAP. CDR3 sequence: CASGFQEVNQPQHF. For the CDR3, the DNA is TGTGCTAGTGGTTTTCAGGAAGTCAATCAGCCCCAGCATTTT.

The chain is built from TRBV5-6 and TRBJ2-6; D gene unclear. Looked up from germline, CDR1 is SGHDT and CDR2 is YYEEEE. V dropped 4 bases and J dropped 2 bases, with 22 bases sitting between them. This CDR3 has 19 amino acids. The CDR3: CASSPSTANSLTGANVLTF. DNA for the CDR3: TGTGCCAGCAGCCCATCGACGGCCAATTCACTAACTGGGGCCAACGTCCTGACTTTC. Based on the CDR3 plus reference TRBV5-6 and TRBJ2-6, the full variable domain is DAGVTQSPTHLIKTRGQQVTLRCSPKSGHDTVSWYQQALGQGPQFIFQYYEEEERQRGNFPDRFSGHQFPNYSSELNVNALLLGDSALYLCASSPSTANSLTGANVLTFGAGSRLTVL.

The genes are TRBV5-4 and TRBJ2-7, with a tentative D call TRBD2 (6 bases). Germline V lookup: CDR1 SGHNT, CDR2 YYREEE (reference sequence). CDR3 size: 13 residues. With 1 base removed from V and 5 bases from J, the gap between germline ends came to 10 bases. This chain's CDR3 is CASSLWGGHEQYF. In DNA, the CDR3 is TGTGCCAGCAGCTTGTGGGGAGGCCACGAGCAGTACTTC.

The chain combines TRBV4-1 with TRBJ2-7; no definite D call. Trimming took off 1 base at V and 2 bases at J, with 9 bases between the two ends. Germline-derived CDR1 and CDR2 are MGHRA and YSYEKL. The CDR3 runs 14 residues. The CDR3 is CASSQAAGTYEQYF. For the CDR3, the DNA is TGCGCCAGCAGCCAAGCTGCAGGAACCTACGAGCAGTACTTC.

V gene TRBV27 combines with J gene TRBJ1-2; D is possibly TRBD1 (5 bases). Germline-derived CDR1 and CDR2 are MNHEY and SMNVEV (reference sequence). V was clipped by 0 bases and J by 4 bases, with 15 bases between them. The CDR3 runs 16 residues. CDR3 nucleotides: TGTGCCAGCAGTTTATCGATCGGAGACAGTCTCTATGGCTACACCTTC. Its protein is CASSLSIGDSLYGYTF.

This chain connects TRBV9 to TRBJ2-5; 12 bases line up with TRBD2. This CDR3 spans 16 amino acids. Looked up from germline, CDR1 is SGDLS and CDR2 is YYNGEE. V shed 4 bases, J shed 4 bases, and the junction held 8 bases outside the gene matches. Here the CDR3 reads CASSPSGLAGRETQYF. CDR3 coding DNA: TGTGCCAGCAGCCCCTCCGGACTAGCGGGGAGAGAGACCCAGTACTTC.

The chain is built from TRBV7-9 and TRBJ1-2, with a weak D call TRBD1 (5 bases). The CDR3 spans 11 residues. The ends were cut back, 7 bases at V and 7 bases at J, with 10 bases in the middle. Germline V gene data show CDR1 as SEHNR and CDR2 as FQNEAQ (reference sequence). The CDR3 nucleotides read TGTGCCAGCACCACGGGGGTTGGCTACACCTTC. Encoded protein: CASTTGVGYTF.

This clone was picked up a small number of times. The rearrangement joins TRBV7-9 to TRBJ1-3; D call uncertain. CDR1 is SEHNR and CDR2 is FQNEAQ in the germline V gene (reference sequence). Trimming left V 3 bases short and J 6 bases short, with 12 bases between. There are 14 residues in the CDR3. The DNA of the CDR3 is TGTGCCAGCAGCTTGACAAGGTCGGAAAACACCATATATTTT. Its translation: CASSLTRSENTIYF.